These 19 T cell receptor beta chains were sequenced from one sample in a study of T cells in Graves' hyperthyroidism and ophthalmopathy. RNA transcripts provided the source from which TCR beta CDR3 regions were amplified. First-round RT-PCR targeting the TCR CDR3 was performed with the HTBI primer set. Each CDR3 protein is one row after TCRdb ran MiXCR on the multiplex PCR reads. Of 480,000 or so distinct CDR3 sequences listed, approximately 14% are singletons. Input material: blood. Source of these receptors: a woman younger than 35 with Graves' hyperthyroidism.

The chain carries TRBV7-9 and TRBJ1-1; D gene unclear. Germline assignment: CDR1 SEHNR and CDR2 FQNEAQ (reference sequence). CDR3 length equals 11 residues. Trimming shortened V by 3 bases and J by 6 bases, and 5 bases separated the two germline ends. The CDR3: CASSFGAEAFF. In nucleotides, the CDR3 is TGTGCCAGCAGCTTCGGTGCTGAAGCTTTCTTT. The full variable domain, rest sourced from reference TRBV7-9 and TRBJ1-1, is DTGVSQNPRHKITKRGQNVTFRCDPISEHNRLYWYRQTLGQGPEFLTYFQNEAQLEKSRLLSDRFSAERPKGSFSTLEIQRTEQGDSAMYLCASSFGAEAFFGQGTRLTVV.

A few counts support this clonotype. V is TRBV4-1 and J is TRBJ1-1; tentatively, D is TRBD1 (6 bases). The germline V gene encodes CDR1 MGHRA and CDR2 YSYEKL. The CDR3 runs to 12 residues. V lost 5 bases and J lost 10, with 14 bases in between. CDR3 DNA: TGCGCCAGCAGCTATCAGGGGACCGGAGCTTTCTTT. This encodes CASSYQGTGAFF.

The genes are TRBV6-4 and TRBJ2-7; possible D gene TRBD1, 7 bases. CDR1 is MRHNA, CDR2 SNTAGT, per germline. V gave up 4 bases and J gave up 2 bases, with 15 bases separating them. This CDR3 region has 15 residues. In nucleotides, the CDR3 is TGTGCCAGCAGTGGCAGGGGGGATCCTGCCTACGAGCAGTACTTC. Its translation: CASSGRGDPAYEQYF.

This clonotype has ten or more counts. This chain uses TRBV7-9 with TRBJ2-7; unclear D gene. Per the germline V gene, CDR1 is SEHNR and CDR2 is FQNEAQ (reference sequence). The CDR3 covers 16 residues. With 1 base removed from V and 3 bases from J, the gap between germline ends came to 16 bases. The CDR3 here is CASSLELTDWNYEQYF. In nucleotides, the CDR3 is TGTGCCAGCAGCTTAGAACTGACGGATTGGAACTACGAGCAGTACTTC.

The rearrangement joins TRBV30 to TRBJ1-1, with D unclear. The V gene lost 3 bases and the J gene lost 1 base, with 9 bases spanning the gap. The CDR3 extends over 13 amino acids. Looked up from germline, CDR1 is GTSNPN and CDR2 is SVGIG (reference sequence). CDR3 DNA: TGTGCCTGGAGGGACCTCAGGAACACTGAAGCTTTCTTT. Translating it yields CAWRDLRNTEAFF.

This clonotype was seen at least ten times. V is TRBV11-2 and J is TRBJ2-4, with D perhaps matching TRBD1 or TRBD2 (5 bases each). The CDR3 covers 12 residues. V was trimmed by 5 bases and J by 5 bases, leaving 7 bases between them. The germline gives CDR1 SGHAT, CDR2 FQNNGV. The CDR3 DNA is TGTGCCAGCAGCGGGGACCAAAACATTCAGTACTTC. It encodes CASSGDQNIQYF. Drawing the rest from reference TRBV11-2 and TRBJ2-4, the complete variable domain is EAGVAQSPRYKIIEKRQSVAFWCNPISGHATLYWYQQILGQGPKLLIQFQNNGVVDDSQLPKDRFSAERLKGVDSTLKIQPAKLEDSAVYLCASSGDQNIQYFGAGTRLSVL.

This clonotype was picked up a small number of times. The chain couples TRBV14 to TRBJ1-4; 7 nucleotides align to TRBD1. This CDR3 is built from 15 residues. Germline V gene data show CDR1 as SGHDN and CDR2 as FVKESK. V shed 4 bases, J shed 5 bases, and the junction held 7 bases outside the gene matches. This CDR3 reads CASSRFWGQNEKLFF. The CDR3 nucleotides read TGTGCCAGCAGCCGATTTTGGGGACAGAATGAAAAACTGTTTTTT.

This clonotype showed up many times. The J gene is TRBJ1-1, the V gene TRBV3-1; 7 bases agree with TRBD1. The germline V gene encodes CDR1 LGHDT and CDR2 YNNKEL (reference sequence). The CDR3 sequence is 17 residues long. J lost 4 bases, V lost 0 bases, and 11 bases had no gene match. The CDR3 loop reads CASSQDPGGGWGTEAFF. CDR3 nucleotide sequence: TGTGCCAGCAGCCAAGATCCAGGGGGGGGTTGGGGCACTGAAGCTTTCTTT.

This clonotype appeared many times. This chain joins TRBV28 and TRBJ2-4; the D gene could be TRBD1 or TRBD2 (5 bases each). Trimming took 5 bases from V and 0 from J, leaving 14 bases between them. Germline lookup yields CDR1 MDHEN and CDR2 SYDVKM. The CDR3 runs to 16 residues. The chain's CDR3 is CASSPSGRLAKNIQYF. DNA of the CDR3: TGTGCCAGCAGTCCGTCAGGGAGACTAGCCAAAAACATTCAGTACTTC. Together with reference TRBV28 and TRBJ2-4, the CDR3 gives the full variable domain: DVKVTQSSRYLVKRTGEKVFLECVQDMDHENMFWYRQDPGLGLRLIYFSYDVKMKEKGDIPEGYSVSREKKERFSLILESASTNQTSMYLCASSPSGRLAKNIQYFGAGTRLSVL.

The rearrangement joins TRBV16 to TRBJ2-1; D is perhaps TRBD2 (5 bases). Germline lookup yields CDR1 KGHSY and CDR2 FQNENV. V gave up 2 bases and J gave up 1 base, with 9 bases separating them. The CDR3 runs 15 residues. In DNA form, the CDR3 reads TGTGCCAGCAGCCAACTCGAGGGATCCTACAATGAGCAGTTCTTC. It is translated as CASSQLEGSYNEQFF.

In its sample, this clonotype was seen many times. This chain joins TRBV12-3 or TRBV12-4 and TRBJ2-3; perhaps TRBD2 as D (5 bases). The CDR3 covers 14 residues. Trimming removed 5 bases from V and 3 bases from J, with 12 bases in between. The CDR3 is CASSPSGWTDTQYF. In nucleotides, the CDR3 is TGTGCCAGCAGTCCGTCGGGGTGGACAGATACGCAGTATTTT.

The chain couples TRBV4-1 to TRBJ2-6, with a tentative D call TRBD1 (5 bases). The CDR3 covers 17 residues. Germline lookup yields CDR1 MGHRA and CDR2 YSYEKL. V lost 2 bases to trimming and J lost 4 bases, with 15 bases between them. The CDR3 DNA reads TGCGCCAGCAGCCAAAATCCTGACAGTTCCGGGGCCAACGTCCTGACTTTC. It codes for CASSQNPDSSGANVLTF.

This clonotype has at least ten counts. The V gene is TRBV20-1, the J gene TRBJ2-2; D gene uncertain. CDR1 and CDR2 (germline): DFQATT, SNEGSKA (reference sequence). V was pared by 4 bases and J by 1 base, with 10 bases between. The CDR3 has 14 amino acids. Here the CDR3 DNA reads TGCAGTGCTATTGCGGTGAGGAACACCGGGGAGCTGTTTTTT. Translated, it gives CSAIAVRNTGELFF.

Ten or more counts support this clonotype. This rearrangement joins TRBV18 to TRBJ2-1; D gene uncertain. Trimming took 2 bases from V and 0 from J, leaving 14 bases between them. The CDR3 extends over 17 amino acids. From germline, CDR1 is KGHSH and CDR2 LQKENI. CDR3 in DNA: TGTGCCAGCTCACCAAGGGCCAGCGTAAGCTCCTACAATGAGCAGTTCTTC. Amino acid sequence: CASSPRASVSSYNEQFF.

This clonotype was observed many times. J is TRBJ1-1 and V is TRBV11-2, with a weak D call TRBD1 (5 bases). There are 15 residues in the CDR3. Germline lookup yields CDR1 SGHAT and CDR2 FQNNGV. The V and J ends lost 2 bases and 1 base respectively, with 11 bases between them. In DNA form, the CDR3 reads TGTGCCAGCAGCTTATTGGGACTGGGGAACACTGAAGCTTTCTTT. Residues: CASSLLGLGNTEAFF.

At least ten counts were recorded for this clonotype. The J gene is TRBJ2-5, the V gene TRBV30; the D gene is possibly TRBD2 (5 bases). Germline V lookup: CDR1 GTSNPN, CDR2 SVGIG (reference sequence). The CDR3 runs to 14 residues. The V and J ends lost 0 bases and 6 bases respectively, with 14 bases between them. CDR3 region: CAWSVPDNGKTQYF. CDR3 DNA: TGTGCCTGGAGTGTACCTGATAACGGGAAGACCCAGTACTTC.

This clonotype has a count of ten or more. The chain employs TRBV19 and TRBJ2-4, with 10 bases aligning to TRBD2. The germline gives CDR1 LNHDA, CDR2 SQIVND (reference sequence). The CDR3 is 15 amino acids. The trim removed 9 bases at V and 1 base at J, leaving 6 bases unmatched. For the CDR3, the DNA is TGTGCCAGCTCCAGGGGACTAGCGGCCAAAAACATTCAGTACTTC. It is translated as CASSRGLAAKNIQYF.

CDR3 protein: CASSGKREGLNEQFF. In DNA, the CDR3 is TGTGCCAGCAGTGGGAAGCGGGAGGGCCTCAATGAGCAGTTCTTC. The chain is built from TRBV2 and TRBJ2-1; 10 positions agree with TRBD2. CDR3 length: 15 amino acids. CDR1 and CDR2 from the germline V gene are SNHLY and FYNNEI. V was pared by 4 bases and J by 6 bases, with 6 bases of the junction left unmatched.

This clonotype was found many times. Germline and junction disagree at one end, which may indicate a read error. The rearrangement uses TRBV7-7 and TRBJ2-5, with 12 bases that match TRBD2. CDR3 size: 14 residues. The germline V gene has CDR1 SSHAT and CDR2 FNYEAQ (reference sequence). The CDR3: CASSQGLAGETQYF. In DNA, the CDR3 is TGTGCTAGCAGCCAGGGACTAGCGGGAGAGACCCAGTACTTC.